One sample yielded the 27 T cell receptor beta chains listed below, sequenced in a study of CD8+ T cells in alopecia areata (dated by TCRdb to 2016 to 2019). The method was the immunoSEQ multiplex PCR assay. To provide template for TCR sequencing, every sample had RNA extracted and reverse transcribed into cDNA. As stored in TCRdb, this immuneACCESS dataset retains in-frame rearrangements with V and J assigned. A fraction of the clones does not appear; measured against another copy, unresolved V genes explain less than half of the discrepancy, and the remainder lacks a known reason. For this sample the table gives some 170,000 clones, of which less than 75% were detected only once. The ten most abundant clones make up more than 9.5% of the sample. In the paper's terms, the time point label means: baseline before oral tofacitinib. Here the sequenced sample was CD8+ T cells sorted from blood, taken at week 0. These receptors were collected from a human donor with alopecia areata.

This chain links TRBV2 with TRBJ1-5; TRBD1 agrees at 8 bases. J lost 4 bases, V lost 4 bases, and 9 bases had no gene match. This CDR3 spans 16 amino acids. Germline loops: CDR1 SNHLY, CDR2 FYNNEI. CDR3 sequence: CASSGWTGNVNQPQHF. The CDR3 DNA sequence: TGTGCCAGCAGTGGATGGACAGGGAACGTGAATCAGCCCCAGCATTTT.

The genes are TRBV29-1 and TRBJ1-2, with D hard to call. CDR1 and CDR2 from the germline V gene are SQVTM and ANQGSEA. Deletions cut 7 bases from V and 0 bases from J, with 21 bases between. The CDR3 length is 16 residues. The CDR3 sequence is CSAEVTDQIPNYGYTF. CDR3 DNA sequence: TGCAGCGCGGAGGTTACTGACCAGATTCCTAACTATGGCTACACCTTC.

The rearrangement joins TRBV30 to TRBJ1-2; maybe TRBD1 (5 bases). Germline loops: CDR1 GTSNPN, CDR2 SVGIG (reference sequence). V was cut by 4 bases and J by 8 bases, with 17 bases left in between. The CDR3 runs 13 residues. The CDR3: CAWNPGARGGYTF. The CDR3 DNA is TGTGCCTGGAATCCTGGGGCCCGCGGCGGCTACACCTTC.

This chain connects TRBV9 to TRBJ2-5; D is perhaps TRBD2 (6 bases). The CDR3 spans 15 residues. Trimming stripped 0 bases from V and 5 bases from J, with 14 bases between. Germline V gene data show CDR1 as SGDLS and CDR2 as YYNGEE. The CDR3 region is CASSVVSGGGETQYF. The CDR3 DNA reads TGTGCCAGCAGCGTAGTCTCCGGGGGTGGGGAGACCCAGTACTTC.

The chain uses TRBV18 and TRBJ1-6; D perhaps matches TRBD1 (5 bases). The CDR3 totals 14 residues. The germline V and J ends were trimmed by 2 bases and 5 bases, with 7 bases remaining between them. Germline-derived CDR1 and CDR2 are KGHSH and LQKENI. This chain's CDR3 is CASSPSGNNSPLHF. The CDR3 bases are TGTGCCAGCTCACCATCAGGGAATAATTCACCCCTCCACTTT.

This clone was seen only a few times. The chain carries TRBV10-3 and TRBJ2-3, with 8 bases fitting TRBD2. Germline-derived CDR1 and CDR2 are ENHRY and SYGVKD. The J segment lost 2 bases and the V segment lost 0 bases, leaving 10 bases of the junction unmatched. This CDR3 has 18 amino acids. The DNA of the CDR3 is TGTGCCATCAGTGAGTCCGCATTGACTAGCGTGGACACAGATACGCAGTATTTT. The encoded protein is CAISESALTSVDTDTQYF.

The chain links TRBV30 to TRBJ1-3, with D perhaps TRBD1 (5 bases). Germline V lookup: CDR1 GTSNPN, CDR2 SVGIG (reference sequence). V was trimmed by 5 bases and J by 2 bases, leaving 16 bases between them. This CDR3 comprises 15 residues. The CDR3 coding sequence is TGTGCCTGGGACCTTCAAATGGGGGCTGGAAACACCATATATTTT. Protein: CAWDLQMGAGNTIYF. Looking up the rest from reference TRBV30 and TRBJ1-3 gives the full variable domain: SQTIHQWPATLVQPVGSPLSLECTVEGTSNPNLYWYRQAAGRGLQLLFYSVGIGQISSEVPQNLSASRPQDRQFILSSKKLLLSDSGFYLCAWDLQMGAGNTIYFGEGSWLTVV.

The CDR3 DNA sequence: TGTGCCAGCAGCTTAACCTCCGGCGGGGAGCTGTTTTTT. Its protein product is CASSLTSGGELFF. The chain joins TRBV7-3 to TRBJ2-2; no firm D call. Germline V gene data show CDR1 as SGHTA and CDR2 as FQGTGA. The V end was cut by 0 bases, the J end by 7 bases, with 6 bases between. CDR3 length: 13 residues.

The chain recombines TRBV6-5 with TRBJ1-4, with 7 nucleotides matching TRBD1. The trim removed 0 bases at V and 4 bases at J, leaving 2 bases unmatched. CDR1 and CDR2 (germline): MNHEY, SVGAGI. CDR3 length equals 15 residues. The CDR3 region is CASSYSGQLNEKLFF. The CDR3 bases are TGTGCCAGCAGTTACTCGGGACAGCTTAATGAAAAACTGTTTTTT.

The J gene is TRBJ2-7, the V gene TRBV2; D not certain. V lost 4 bases, J lost 3 bases, and 7 bases lay in between. Per germline, CDR1 SNHLY and CDR2 FYNNEI. CDR3 length equals 12 residues. Here the CDR3 reads CASSGSSYEQYF. The CDR3 DNA reads TGTGCCAGCAGTGGCAGCAGCTACGAGCAGTACTTC.

This clone was counted only a few times. V and J are TRBV29-1 and TRBJ2-3, with TRBD2 matching 7 bases. Germline CDR1 and CDR2: SQVTM and ANQGSEA. Germline trimming cut 1 base from V and 3 bases from J; bases unmatched to any gene: 4. The CDR3 is made up of 14 amino acids. The chain's CDR3 is CSVEGGGGTDTQYF. Written as DNA, the CDR3 is TGCAGCGTTGAAGGGGGCGGGGGTACAGATACGCAGTATTTT.

The CDR3 DNA follows: TGTGCCATCAGTGAGTCCACTAGCGGGGGCCTTTACAATGAGCAGTTCTTC. It is translated as CAISESTSGGLYNEQFF. The chain recombines TRBV10-3 with TRBJ2-1; 11 positions agree with TRBD2. With V trimmed by 0 bases and J by 4 bases, 5 bases remained unmatched. The germline V gene has CDR1 ENHRY and CDR2 SYGVKD. This CDR3 is built from 17 residues.

The chain employs TRBV6-5 and TRBJ1-6; no clear D. Germline CDR1 and CDR2: MNHEY and SVGAGI. Trimming shortened V by 6 bases and J by 3 bases, and 6 bases separated the two germline ends. CDR3 length: 13 residues. Written as DNA, the CDR3 is TGTGCCAGCAGCACTAGCTATAATTCACCCCTCCACTTT. Encoded protein: CASSTSYNSPLHF.

This sequence joins TRBV25-1 and TRBJ2-7; D uncertain. The germline CDR1 and CDR2 sequences are MGHDK and SYGVNS. The CDR3 consists of 12 residues. V was pared by 5 bases and J by 1 base, with 6 bases between. The DNA of the CDR3 is TGTGCCAGCAGTTACACTTCCTACGAGCAGTACTTC. It translates to CASSYTSYEQYF.

This chain uses TRBV4-1 with TRBJ2-7; 7 positions match TRBD2. CDR3 length: 14 amino acids. Trimming cost V 6 bases and J 2 bases; bases outside gene matches: 7. The germline CDR1 and CDR2 sequences are MGHRA and YSYEKL. CDR3 loop: CASRSLAGAYEQYF. In DNA form, the CDR3 reads TGCGCCAGCAGATCCCTGGCGGGGGCCTACGAGCAGTACTTC.

This chain connects TRBV5-4 to TRBJ2-1, with TRBD1 matching over 8 bases. Trimming cost V 4 bases and J 9 bases; bases outside gene matches: 6. Germline-derived CDR1 and CDR2 are SGHNT and YYREEE (reference sequence). The CDR3 is 13 amino acids. The CDR3: CASSLQGGSEQFF. The CDR3 coding sequence is TGTGCCAGCAGCCTACAGGGGGGTAGTGAGCAGTTCTTC.

This clone occurred a few times. This rearrangement joins TRBV5-1 to TRBJ2-7; TRBD2 aligns across 12 bases. Germline loops: CDR1 SGHRS, CDR2 YFSETQ. The CDR3 covers 14 residues. V dropped 4 bases and J dropped 5; count of bases not matched to a gene: 4. The CDR3 sequence is CASSRTSGENEQYF. CDR3 DNA sequence: TGCGCCAGCAGCCGGACTAGCGGGGAAAACGAGCAGTACTTC.

The chain has TRBV6-5 and TRBJ1-2, with D unresolved. CDR1 and CDR2 from the germline V gene are MNHEY and SVGAGI. Trimming removed 0 bases at V and 6 bases at J, with 11 bases between. The CDR3 is made up of 14 amino acids. CDR3 coding DNA: TGTGCCAGCAGTTACTCGACAAGTGGTGATGGCTACACCTTC. Its protein is CASSYSTSGDGYTF.

The chain is built from TRBV7-9 and TRBJ2-5; TRBD2 might be the D (5 bases). Trimming took 4 bases from V and 1 from J, leaving 19 bases between them. The V gene's germline CDR1 is SEHNR and CDR2 FQNEAQ (reference sequence). CDR3 size: 17 residues. The CDR3 loop reads CASSSTDGVRVQETQYF. CDR3 in DNA: TGTGCCAGCAGCTCCACCGACGGGGTAAGGGTCCAAGAGACCCAGTACTTC. The full variable domain, its missing parts supplied by reference TRBV7-9 and TRBJ2-5, is DTGVSQNPRHKITKRGQNVTFRCDPISEHNRLYWYRQTLGQGPEFLTYFQNEAQLEKSRLLSDRFSAERPKGSFSTLEIQRTEQGDSAMYLCASSSTDGVRVQETQYFGPGTRLLVL.

The chain links TRBV27 to TRBJ1-5, with a possible D match to TRBD1 (6 bases). The CDR3 consists of 15 residues. Trimming stripped 1 base from V and 3 bases from J, with 10 bases between. Looked up from germline, CDR1 is MNHEY and CDR2 is SMNVEV (reference sequence). The CDR3 DNA is TGTGCCAGCAGTTTATTCGGACAGCCCAATCAGCCCCAGCATTTT. Its translation: CASSLFGQPNQPQHF.

Details on this clone: Within the sample, other DNA sequences also encode this same CDR3. The rearrangement uses TRBV9 and TRBJ1-6; D gene ambiguous. Trimming left V 2 bases short and J 7 bases short, with 10 bases between. This CDR3 is built from 14 residues. The V gene's germline CDR1 is SGDLS and CDR2 YYNGEE. CDR3 loop: CASSVGGSNSPLHF. The CDR3 coding sequence is TGTGCCAGCAGCGTGGGCGGTTCAAATTCACCCCTCCACTTT.

This clone turned up a few times. The chain joins TRBV2 to TRBJ2-3; no firm D call. Germline V gene lookup returns CDR1 SNHLY and CDR2 FYNNEI. The CDR3 loop spans 11 amino acids. The ends were cut back, 10 bases at V and 9 bases at J, with 14 bases in the middle. The CDR3 DNA reads as TGTGCCACCCCGGGCCCCGAAACGCAGTATTTT. As protein: CATPGPETQYF.

This chain joins TRBV10-2 and TRBJ2-7; TRBD1 agrees at 8 bases. This CDR3 comprises 11 residues. From germline, CDR1 is WSHSY and CDR2 SAAADI. The ends lost 7 bases at V and 5 bases at J; junction bases unmatched: 1. CDR3 loop: CASMTGDEQYF. The CDR3 DNA is TGCGCCAGCATGACAGGGGACGAGCAGTACTTC.

The DNA for the CDR3 is TGTGCCTGGAGTGTACTTGGGACAGGGGCAAGCTATGGCTACACCTTC. As protein: CAWSVLGTGASYGYTF. The chain employs TRBV30 and TRBJ1-2; 10 bases are a match to TRBD1. Trimming removed 0 bases from V and 4 bases from J; junction bases left unmatched: 8. CDR1 and CDR2 (germline): GTSNPN, SVGIG (reference sequence). The CDR3 runs to 16 residues.

The genes are TRBV27 and TRBJ2-7, with D perhaps matching TRBD2 (5 bases). The CDR3 has 14 residues. The germline gives CDR1 MNHEY, CDR2 SMNVEV (reference sequence). Trimming left V 2 bases short and J 3 bases short, with 11 bases between. DNA for the CDR3: TGTGCCAGCAGTTTAGCGGCCGGACTCTACGAGCAGTACTTC. Encoded protein: CASSLAAGLYEQYF.

The chain combines TRBV30 with TRBJ2-2; D ambiguous. Germline V gene lookup returns CDR1 GTSNPN and CDR2 SVGIG (reference sequence). With 0 bases removed from V and 3 bases from J, the gap between germline ends came to 14 bases. The CDR3 contains 16 residues. This chain's CDR3 is CAWSVREAWDTGELFF. DNA of the CDR3: TGTGCCTGGAGTGTCCGAGAGGCTTGGGACACCGGGGAGCTGTTTTTT.

This clone appeared a few times. The chain is built from TRBV13 and TRBJ2-7, with a tentative D call TRBD2 (6 bases). V was trimmed by 5 bases and J by 0 bases, leaving 17 bases between them. The CDR3 contains 16 residues. The germline gives CDR1 PRHDT, CDR2 FYEKMQ (reference sequence). The CDR3 is CASSIQGLHSSYEQYF. The CDR3 DNA follows: TGTGCCAGCAGCATCCAGGGACTCCATAGCTCCTACGAGCAGTACTTC.